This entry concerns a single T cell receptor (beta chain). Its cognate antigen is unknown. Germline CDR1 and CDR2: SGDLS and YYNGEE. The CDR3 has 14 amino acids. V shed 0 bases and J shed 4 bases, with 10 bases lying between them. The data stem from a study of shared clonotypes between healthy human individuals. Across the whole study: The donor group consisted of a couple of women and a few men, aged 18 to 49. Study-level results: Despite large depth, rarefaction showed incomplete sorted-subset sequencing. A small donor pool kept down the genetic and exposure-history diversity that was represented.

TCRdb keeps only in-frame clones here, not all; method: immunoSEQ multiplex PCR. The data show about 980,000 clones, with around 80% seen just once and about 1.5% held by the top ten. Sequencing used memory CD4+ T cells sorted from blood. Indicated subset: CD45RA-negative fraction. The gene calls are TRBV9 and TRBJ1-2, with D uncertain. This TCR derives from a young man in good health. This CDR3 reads CASSVGLESYGYTF. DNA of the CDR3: TGTGCCAGCAGCGTAGGGCTGGAAAGCTATGGCTACACCTTC. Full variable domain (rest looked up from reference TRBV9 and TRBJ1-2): DSGVTQTPKHLITATGQRVTLRCSPRSGDLSVYWYQQSLDQGLQFLIQYYNGEERAKGNILERFSAQQFPDLHSELNLSSLELGDSALYFCASSVGLESYGYTFGSGTRLTVV.